The 18 T cell receptor beta chains in this list originate from one sample, sequenced in a study of CD8+ T cells in alopecia areata. cDNA reverse transcribed from extracted RNA served as the sequencing template. The data were produced by immunoSEQ multiplex PCR, yet TCRdb's version contains in-frame clones alone and is incomplete. The data contain roughly 180,000 clones, approximately 50% of them singletons. Treatment described: oral pan-JAK inhibitor, 5-10 mg twice daily. Specimen: CD8+ T cells sorted from blood, collected at week 52, from a patient treated with tofacitinib. The receptors originated from a human donor with alopecia areata.

V and J are TRBV18 and TRBJ2-7; D unclear. The CDR3 totals 13 residues. Germline lookup yields CDR1 KGHSH and CDR2 LQKENI. The V end was cut by 6 bases, the J end by 2 bases, with 11 bases between. The CDR3 coding sequence is TGTGCCAGCTCGCTTCCTGAGACCTACGAGCAGTACTTC. It codes for CASSLPETYEQYF.

This chain connects TRBV11-2 to TRBJ2-7, with a tentative D call TRBD1 (6 bases). The ends were cut back, 3 bases at V and 4 bases at J, with 10 bases in the middle. The CDR3 consists of 13 residues. Germline V gene data show CDR1 as SGHAT and CDR2 as FQNNGV. The CDR3 sequence is CASSFVRGYEQYF. The DNA for the CDR3 is TGTGCCAGCAGCTTCGTCAGGGGTTACGAGCAGTACTTC.

A few counts support this clone. This sequence joins TRBV4-1 and TRBJ2-5, with unresolved D. Germline CDR1 reads MGHRA; CDR2 reads YSYEKL. With 2 bases removed from V and 1 base from J, the gap between germline ends came to 5 bases. The CDR3 covers 13 residues. CDR3 DNA sequence: TGCGCCAGCAGCCAAAGAATCCAAGAGACCCAGTACTTC. Protein sequence: CASSQRIQETQYF.

J is TRBJ2-5 and V is TRBV5-6; 8 positions match TRBD1. With V trimmed by 3 bases and J by 0 bases, 4 bases remained unmatched. The CDR3 length is 15 residues. Germline CDR1 is SGHDT and CDR2 is YYEEEE. The CDR3 sequence: CASSSLQGDQETQYF. Here the CDR3 DNA reads TGTGCCAGCAGCTCCCTACAGGGGGACCAAGAGACCCAGTACTTC.

The chain combines TRBV6-5 with TRBJ1-5; D call uncertain. CDR3 length equals 15 residues. Trimming left V 4 bases short and J 0 bases short, with 10 bases between. CDR1 and CDR2 from the germline V gene are MNHEY and SVGAGI. The CDR3 nucleotides read TGTGCCAGCAGTTGGTCAGTCAATAGCAATCAGCCCCAGCATTTT. Translating gives CASSWSVNSNQPQHF.

CDR3 coding DNA: TGTGCCAGCAGTAGGGGGTACGAGCAGTACTTC. Translated: CASSRGYEQYF. The genes are TRBV27 and TRBJ2-7; D perhaps matches TRBD1 (6 bases). The CDR3 extends over 11 amino acids. Trimming removed 5 bases at V and 4 bases at J, with 6 bases between. Per germline, CDR1 MNHEY and CDR2 SMNVEV (reference sequence).

This sequence joins TRBV9 and TRBJ1-5; unclear D gene. This CDR3 is built from 13 residues. Trimming took off 0 bases at V and 9 bases at J, with 10 bases between the two ends. Germline CDR1 reads SGDLS; CDR2 reads YYNGEE. CDR3 DNA sequence: TGTGCCAGCAGCGTAGTGGAAAGAGGGCCCCAGCATTTT. Translated: CASSVVERGPQHF.

The chain links TRBV13 to TRBJ2-7; the D gene is possibly TRBD2 (6 bases). Germline CDR1 reads PRHDT; CDR2 reads FYEKMQ (reference sequence). V lost 8 bases, J lost 2 bases, and 13 bases lay in between. The CDR3 is 13 amino acids. The CDR3 here is CASGIGGAYEQYF. The CDR3 bases are TGTGCCAGCGGGATCGGGGGAGCCTACGAGCAGTACTTC.

The V and J genes are TRBV18 and TRBJ2-7; D is uncertain. The CDR3 is made up of 14 amino acids. The germline V gene encodes CDR1 KGHSH and CDR2 LQKENI. V was shortened by 4 bases and J by 1 base, with 11 bases between the two germline ends. DNA of the CDR3: TGTGCCAGCTCACAGAACAAAGAGTCCTACGAGCAGTACTTC. Its translation: CASSQNKESYEQYF.

The gene calls are TRBV15 and TRBJ2-2, with 10 bases aligning to TRBD1. The ends lost 5 bases at V and 4 bases at J; junction bases unmatched: 1. Germline V gene sequence: CDR1 LNHNV, CDR2 YYDKDF (reference sequence). This CDR3 comprises 14 residues. The DNA of the CDR3 is TGTGCCACCAGCCGGACAGGGGGCACCGGGGAGCTGTTTTTT. It codes for CATSRTGGTGELFF. Drawing the rest from reference TRBV15 and TRBJ2-2, the complete variable domain is DAMVIQNPRYQVTQFGKPVTLSCSQTLNHNVMYWYQQKSSQAPKLLFHYYDKDFNNEADTPDNFQSRRPNTSFCFLDIRSPGLGDTAMYLCATSRTGGTGELFFGEGSRLTVL.

This chain joins TRBV7-6 and TRBJ2-5; D remains ambiguous. The CDR3 length is 14 residues. CDR1 is SGHVS, CDR2 FNYEAQ, per germline. Trimming cost V 1 base and J 0 bases, with 6 bases left between them. CDR3 loop: CASSLDLDQETQYF. In DNA form, the CDR3 reads TGTGCCAGCAGCTTAGACCTAGACCAAGAGACCCAGTACTTC.

This clone was detected only a few times. The chain joins TRBV30 to TRBJ2-7; D not certain. Trimming took 2 bases from V and 4 from J, leaving 9 bases between them. Germline values: CDR1 GTSNPN, CDR2 SVGIG (reference sequence). CDR3 length equals 12 residues. The CDR3 nucleotides are TGTGCCTGGAGTCCCATTTCTTACGAGCAGTACTTC. It specifies CAWSPISYEQYF.

J is TRBJ2-1 and V is TRBV4-3; no firm D call. Germline V CDR1 and CDR2: LGHNA, YSLEER. The V end lost 6 bases, the J end lost 0 bases, and 12 bases lay between the germline ends. CDR3 length: 15 residues. The CDR3 reads CASSQADRSYNEQFF. CDR3 in DNA: TGCGCCAGCAGTCAGGCGGATCGCTCCTACAATGAGCAGTTCTTC.

This clone has only a few counts. This chain uses TRBV25-1 with TRBJ2-4; D perhaps matches TRBD2 (5 bases). The V and J ends lost 5 bases and 5 bases respectively, with 19 bases between them. This CDR3 has 16 residues. Germline loops: CDR1 MGHDK, CDR2 SYGVNS. The CDR3: CASSNPRRGQENIQYF. The CDR3 DNA is TGTGCCAGCAGTAACCCCCGGAGAGGGCAGGAAAACATTCAGTACTTC.

The chain recombines TRBV5-6 with TRBJ2-7; TRBD1 agrees at 7 bases. Germline trimming cut 2 bases from V and 1 base from J; bases unmatched to any gene: 3. The CDR3 totals 14 residues. CDR1 is SGHDT and CDR2 is YYEEEE in the germline V gene. CDR3 nucleotide sequence: TGTGCCAGCAGCTTCGGGACAGATTCCTACGAGCAGTACTTC. Its translation is CASSFGTDSYEQYF.

This chain uses TRBV27 with TRBJ2-1; no reliable D call. CDR3 length: 13 amino acids. V was trimmed by 3 bases and J by 4 bases, leaving 7 bases between them. Germline V lookup: CDR1 MNHEY, CDR2 SMNVEV (reference sequence). This CDR3 reads CASSFALYNEQFF. The CDR3 region has the DNA TGTGCCAGCAGTTTCGCACTTTACAATGAGCAGTTCTTC.

The chain is built from TRBV27 and TRBJ2-3; D gene unclear. Trimming cost V 5 bases and J 4 bases, with 13 bases left between them. The CDR3 is made up of 14 amino acids. CDR1 is MNHEY and CDR2 is SMNVEV in the germline V gene (reference sequence). The chain's CDR3 is CASSPFGGSDTQYF. CDR3 sequence (DNA): TGTGCCAGCAGTCCCTTCGGCGGATCAGATACGCAGTATTTT.

This chain uses TRBV10-3 with TRBJ2-1; D uncertain. The CDR3 runs to 11 residues. The V and J ends lost 1 base and 9 bases respectively, with 4 bases between them. CDR1 ENHRY and CDR2 SYGVKD come from the germline V gene. The CDR3 bases are TGTGCCATCAGTGAGTACGGTGAGCAGTTCTTC. Translation: CAISEYGEQFF.